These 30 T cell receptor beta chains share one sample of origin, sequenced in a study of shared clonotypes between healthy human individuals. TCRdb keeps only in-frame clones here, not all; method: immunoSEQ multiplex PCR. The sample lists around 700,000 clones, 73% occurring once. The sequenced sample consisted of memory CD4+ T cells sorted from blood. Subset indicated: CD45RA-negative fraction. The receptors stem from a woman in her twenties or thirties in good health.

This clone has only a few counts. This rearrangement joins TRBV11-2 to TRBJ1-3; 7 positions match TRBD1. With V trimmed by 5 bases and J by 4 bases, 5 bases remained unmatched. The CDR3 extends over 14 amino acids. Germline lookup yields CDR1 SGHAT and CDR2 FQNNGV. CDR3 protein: CASSEDRVGNTIYF. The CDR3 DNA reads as TGTGCCAGCAGCGAAGACAGGGTGGGAAACACCATATATTTT.

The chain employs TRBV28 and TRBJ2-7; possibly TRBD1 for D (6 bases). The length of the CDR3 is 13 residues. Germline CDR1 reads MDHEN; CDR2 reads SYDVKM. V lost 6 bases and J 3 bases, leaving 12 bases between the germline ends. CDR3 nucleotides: TGTGCCAGCAGCATACAGGGTAACTACGAGCAGTACTTC. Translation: CASSIQGNYEQYF.

The CDR3 reads CASSIPRDRGIAFF. CDR3 coding DNA: TGTGCCAGCAGTATTCCGCGGGACAGGGGGATCGCTTTCTTT. This chain links TRBV28 with TRBJ1-1; 11 nucleotides line up with TRBD1. J was trimmed by 11 bases and V by 5 bases; bases with no gene match: 10. The CDR3 covers 14 residues. CDR1 and CDR2 from the germline V gene are MDHEN and SYDVKM.

This CDR3 reads CASSLRPTGDTQYF. CDR3 coding DNA: TGTGCCAGCAGCTTACGCCCCACCGGGGATACGCAGTATTTT. The chain joins TRBV11-2 to TRBJ2-3; D call uncertain. Germline V gene data show CDR1 as SGHAT and CDR2 as FQNNGV. This CDR3 spans 14 amino acids. V lost 2 bases to trimming and J lost 6 bases, with 12 bases between them. The variable domain in full, with the rest retrieved from reference TRBV11-2 and TRBJ2-3, is EAGVAQSPRYKIIEKRQSVAFWCNPISGHATLYWYQQILGQGPKLLIQFQNNGVVDDSQLPKDRFSAERLKGVDSTLKIQPAKLEDSAVYLCASSLRPTGDTQYFGPGTRLTVL.

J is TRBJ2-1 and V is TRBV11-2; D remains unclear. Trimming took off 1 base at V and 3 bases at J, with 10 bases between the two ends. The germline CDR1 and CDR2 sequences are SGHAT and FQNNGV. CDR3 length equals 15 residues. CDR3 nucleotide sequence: TGTGCCAGCAGCTTAGCGCGCGGAATCTACAATGAGCAGTTCTTC. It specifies CASSLARGIYNEQFF.

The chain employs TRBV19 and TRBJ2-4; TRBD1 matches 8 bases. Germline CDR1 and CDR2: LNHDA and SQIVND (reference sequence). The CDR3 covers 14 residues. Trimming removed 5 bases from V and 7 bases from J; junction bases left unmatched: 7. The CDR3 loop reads CASSVSGGANIQYF. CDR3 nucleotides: TGTGCCAGTAGTGTCTCAGGGGGCGCGAACATTCAGTACTTC.

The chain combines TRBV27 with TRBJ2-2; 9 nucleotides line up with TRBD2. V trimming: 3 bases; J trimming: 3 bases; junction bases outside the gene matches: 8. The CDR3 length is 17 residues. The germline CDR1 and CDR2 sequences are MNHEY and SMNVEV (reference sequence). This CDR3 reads CASSFSGTSRYTGELFF. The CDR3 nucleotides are TGTGCCAGCAGTTTTTCCGGGACTAGCAGATACACCGGGGAGCTGTTTTTT.

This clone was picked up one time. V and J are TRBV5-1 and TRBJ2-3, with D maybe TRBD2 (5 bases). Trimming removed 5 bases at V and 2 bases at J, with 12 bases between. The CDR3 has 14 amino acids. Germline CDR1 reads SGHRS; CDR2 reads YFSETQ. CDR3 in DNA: TGCGCCAGCAGGGGAGTGGGAATCACAGATACGCAGTATTTT. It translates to CASRGVGITDTQYF.

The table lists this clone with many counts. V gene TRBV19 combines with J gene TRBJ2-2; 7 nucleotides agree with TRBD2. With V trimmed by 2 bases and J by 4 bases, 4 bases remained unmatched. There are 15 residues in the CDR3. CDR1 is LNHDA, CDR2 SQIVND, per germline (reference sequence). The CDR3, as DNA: TGTGCCAGTAGTATAAGGTTAGCGGGCACCGGGGAGCTGTTTTTT. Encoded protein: CASSIRLAGTGELFF.

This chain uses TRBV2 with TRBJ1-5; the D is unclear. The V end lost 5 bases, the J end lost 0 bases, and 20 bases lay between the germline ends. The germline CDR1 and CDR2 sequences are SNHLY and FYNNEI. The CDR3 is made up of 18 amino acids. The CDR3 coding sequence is TGTGCCAGCAGTCACACAAAACCCAGTTCGGGTAGCAATCAGCCCCAGCATTTT. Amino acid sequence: CASSHTKPSSGSNQPQHF.

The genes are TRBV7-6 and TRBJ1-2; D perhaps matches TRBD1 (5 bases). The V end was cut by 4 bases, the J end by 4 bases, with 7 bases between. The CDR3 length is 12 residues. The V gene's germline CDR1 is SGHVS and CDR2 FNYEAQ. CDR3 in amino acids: CASSWDGYGYTF. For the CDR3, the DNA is TGTGCCAGCAGCTGGGACGGCTATGGCTACACCTTC.

CDR3 region: CATSSRGQGAKTQYF. The CDR3 DNA sequence: TGTGCCACCAGCAGCAGGGGACAGGGAGCGAAGACCCAGTACTTC. The rearrangement joins TRBV15 to TRBJ2-5, with 9 bases aligning to TRBD1. V lost 3 bases and J lost 6; bases outside the gene matches: 8. The germline gives CDR1 LNHNV, CDR2 YYDKDF (reference sequence). CDR3 length: 15 amino acids.

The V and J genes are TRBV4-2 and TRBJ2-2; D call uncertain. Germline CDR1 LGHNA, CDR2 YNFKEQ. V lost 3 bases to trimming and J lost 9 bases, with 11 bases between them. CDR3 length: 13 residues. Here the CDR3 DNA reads TGTGCCAGCAGCCAGGCACCCAGGAGGGAGCTGTTTTTT. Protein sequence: CASSQAPRRELFF.

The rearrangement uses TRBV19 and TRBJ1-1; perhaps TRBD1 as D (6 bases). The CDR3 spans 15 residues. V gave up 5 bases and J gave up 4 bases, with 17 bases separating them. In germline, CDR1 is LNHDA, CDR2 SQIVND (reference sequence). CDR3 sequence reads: CASSLGRARGTEAFF. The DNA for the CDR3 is TGTGCCAGTAGTCTCGGCCGGGCCAGGGGCACTGAAGCTTTCTTT. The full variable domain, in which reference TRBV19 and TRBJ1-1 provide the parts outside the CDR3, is DGGITQSPKYLFRKEGQNVTLSCEQNLNHDAMYWYRQDPGQGLRLIYYSQIVNDFQKGDIAEGYSVSREKKESFPLTVTSAQKNPTAFYLCASSLGRARGTEAFFGQGTRLTVV.

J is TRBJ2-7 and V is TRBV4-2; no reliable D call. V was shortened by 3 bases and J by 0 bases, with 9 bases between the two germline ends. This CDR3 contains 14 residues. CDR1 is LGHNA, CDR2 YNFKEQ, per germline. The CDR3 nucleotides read TGTGCCAGCAGCCATTTGAGTGGCTCCTACGAGCAGTACTTC. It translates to CASSHLSGSYEQYF.

In DNA form, the CDR3 reads TGTGCCAGCAGCGCCCAGACAGGGGGGGAGCTGTTTTTT. This codes for CASSAQTGGELFF. This chain joins TRBV5-6 and TRBJ2-2; TRBD1 matches 7 bases. With V trimmed by 4 bases and J by 8 bases, 5 bases remained unmatched. The germline gives CDR1 SGHDT, CDR2 YYEEEE. This CDR3 comprises 13 residues.

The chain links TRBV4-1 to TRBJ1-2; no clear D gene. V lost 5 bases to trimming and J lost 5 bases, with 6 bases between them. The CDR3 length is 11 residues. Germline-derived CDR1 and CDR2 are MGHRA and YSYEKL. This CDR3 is CASSYKYGYTF. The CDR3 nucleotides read TGCGCCAGCAGCTATAAATATGGCTACACCTTC.

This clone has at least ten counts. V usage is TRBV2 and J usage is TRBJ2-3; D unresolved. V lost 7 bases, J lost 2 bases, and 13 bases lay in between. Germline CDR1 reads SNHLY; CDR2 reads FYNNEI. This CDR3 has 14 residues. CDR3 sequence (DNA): TGTGCCAGCATCAGTACGGCGGACACAGATACGCAGTATTTT. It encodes CASISTADTDTQYF.

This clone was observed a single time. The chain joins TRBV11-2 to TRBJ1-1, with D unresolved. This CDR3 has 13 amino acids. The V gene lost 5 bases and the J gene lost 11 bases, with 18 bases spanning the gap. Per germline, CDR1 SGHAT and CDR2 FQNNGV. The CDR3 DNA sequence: TGTGCCAGCAGCCCAGCGACTGGTCGGACGGCTTTCTTT. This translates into CASSPATGRTAFF.

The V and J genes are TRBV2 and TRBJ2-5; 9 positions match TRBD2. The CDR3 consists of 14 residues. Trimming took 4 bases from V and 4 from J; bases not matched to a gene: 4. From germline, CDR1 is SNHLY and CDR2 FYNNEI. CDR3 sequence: CASSAGTSLETQYF. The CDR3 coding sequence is TGTGCCAGCAGTGCCGGGACTAGCTTAGAGACCCAGTACTTC.

CDR3 sequence reads: CASSITDSRFHYEQYF. The CDR3 nucleotides read TGTGCCAGCTCGATAACCGACAGCCGGTTTCACTACGAGCAGTACTTC. The chain links TRBV28 to TRBJ2-7, with a possible D match to TRBD1 (5 bases). V was clipped by 8 bases and J by 3 bases, with 23 bases between them. CDR3 length: 16 amino acids. The germline gives CDR1 MDHEN, CDR2 SYDVKM.

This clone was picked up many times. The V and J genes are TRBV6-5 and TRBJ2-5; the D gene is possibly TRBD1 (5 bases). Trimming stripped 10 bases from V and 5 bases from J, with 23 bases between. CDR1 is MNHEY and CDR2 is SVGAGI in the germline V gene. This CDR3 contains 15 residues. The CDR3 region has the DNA TGTGCCATCGCCAGAACTGGGGCCTACGCGGAGACCCAGTACTTC. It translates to CAIARTGAYAETQYF.

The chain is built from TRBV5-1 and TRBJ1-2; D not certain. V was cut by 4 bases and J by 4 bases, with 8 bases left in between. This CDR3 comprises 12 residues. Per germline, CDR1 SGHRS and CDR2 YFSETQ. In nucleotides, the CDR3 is TGCGCCAGCAGCCCCGGGAGCTATGGCTACACCTTC. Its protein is CASSPGSYGYTF.

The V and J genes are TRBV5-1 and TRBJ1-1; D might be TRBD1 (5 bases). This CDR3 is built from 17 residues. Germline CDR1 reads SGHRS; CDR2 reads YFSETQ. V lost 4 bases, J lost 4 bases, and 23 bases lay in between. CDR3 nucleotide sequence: TGCGCCAGCAGCCAGGCTGGGGGACCAGCTCGGGGCACTGAAGCTTTCTTT. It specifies CASSQAGGPARGTEAFF.

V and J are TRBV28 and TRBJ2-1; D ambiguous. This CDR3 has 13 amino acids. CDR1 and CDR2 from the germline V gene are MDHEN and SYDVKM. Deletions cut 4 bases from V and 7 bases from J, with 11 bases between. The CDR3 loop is CASSWERFNEQFF. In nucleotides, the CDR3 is TGTGCCAGCAGTTGGGAACGATTTAATGAGCAGTTCTTC.

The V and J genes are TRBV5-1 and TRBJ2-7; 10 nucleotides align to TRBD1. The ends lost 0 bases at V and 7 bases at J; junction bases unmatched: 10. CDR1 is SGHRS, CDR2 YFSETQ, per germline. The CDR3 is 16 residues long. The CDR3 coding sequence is TGCGCCAGCAGCTTGGCCCGGGACAGGGGCTTGGGGGAGCAGTACTTC. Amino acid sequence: CASSLARDRGLGEQYF. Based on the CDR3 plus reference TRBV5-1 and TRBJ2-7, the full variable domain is KAGVTQTPRYLIKTRGQQVTLSCSPISGHRSVSWYQQTPGQGLQFLFEYFSETQRNKGNFPGRFSGRQFSNSRSEMNVSTLELGDSALYLCASSLARDRGLGEQYFGPGTRLTVT.

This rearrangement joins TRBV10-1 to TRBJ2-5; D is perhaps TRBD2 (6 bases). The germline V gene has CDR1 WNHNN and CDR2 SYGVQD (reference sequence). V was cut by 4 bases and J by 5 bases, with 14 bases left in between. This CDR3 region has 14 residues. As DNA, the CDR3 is TGCGCCAGCAGTGCGGGCGGGATGGCGGAGACCCAGTACTTC. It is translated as CASSAGGMAETQYF.

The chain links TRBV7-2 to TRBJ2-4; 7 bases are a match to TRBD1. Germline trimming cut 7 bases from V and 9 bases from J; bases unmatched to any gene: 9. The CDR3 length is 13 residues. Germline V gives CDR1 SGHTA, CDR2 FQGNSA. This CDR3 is CASNSDRVGIQYF. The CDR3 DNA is TGTGCCAGCAATTCAGACAGGGTCGGCATTCAGTACTTC.

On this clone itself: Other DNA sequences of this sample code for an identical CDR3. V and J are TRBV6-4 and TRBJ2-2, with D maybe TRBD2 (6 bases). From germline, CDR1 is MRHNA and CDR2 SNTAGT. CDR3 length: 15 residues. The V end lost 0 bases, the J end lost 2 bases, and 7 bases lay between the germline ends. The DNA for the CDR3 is TGTGCCAGCAGTGACTCGGGACTTAACACCGGGGAGCTGTTTTTT. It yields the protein CASSDSGLNTGELFF.

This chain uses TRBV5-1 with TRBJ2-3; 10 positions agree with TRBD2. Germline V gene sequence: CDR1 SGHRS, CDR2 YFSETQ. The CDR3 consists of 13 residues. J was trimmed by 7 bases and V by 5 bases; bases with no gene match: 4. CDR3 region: CASRASGSHTQYF. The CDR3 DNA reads TGCGCCAGCAGGGCTAGCGGGAGCCATACGCAGTATTTT.